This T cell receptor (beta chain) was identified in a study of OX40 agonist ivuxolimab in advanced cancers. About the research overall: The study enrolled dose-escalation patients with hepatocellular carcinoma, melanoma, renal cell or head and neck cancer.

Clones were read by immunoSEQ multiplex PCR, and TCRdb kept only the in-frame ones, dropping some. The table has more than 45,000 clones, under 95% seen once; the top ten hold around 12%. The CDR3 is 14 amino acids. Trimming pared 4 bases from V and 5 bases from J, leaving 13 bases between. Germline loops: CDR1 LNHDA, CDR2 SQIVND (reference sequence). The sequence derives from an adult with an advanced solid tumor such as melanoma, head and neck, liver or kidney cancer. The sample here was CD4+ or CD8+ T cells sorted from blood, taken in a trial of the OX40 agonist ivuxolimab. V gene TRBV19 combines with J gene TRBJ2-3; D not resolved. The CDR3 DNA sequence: TGTGCCAGTAGTACATGGAATGGTAGAGATACGCAGTATTTT. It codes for CASSTWNGRDTQYF.